Here is one TCR beta chain with its context. What it recognizes is unknown. This specimen comes from a study of radiotherapy plus CTLA-4 blockade in lung cancer. For the study at large: Objective response was observed in roughly a sixth of patients, and disease control in less than 35%.

The V end lost 5 bases, the J end lost 4 bases, and 9 bases lay between the germline ends. There are 13 residues in the CDR3. Germline V gene data show CDR1 as MNHNY and CDR2 as SVGAGI (reference sequence). Libraries were prepared by immunoSEQ multiplex PCR; TCRdb keeps only in-frame clonotypes and omits some of them. The sample includes about 97,000 clones, about four fifths seen only once; the top ten take 2.8%. Study-level findings and limits: An expansion of tumor-derived TCR clones occurred in blood after radiotherapy plus ipilimumab.

The receptor was derived from a human donor with non-small cell lung cancer who had a partial response to radiotherapy plus ipilimumab. Some clones in this sample may be carry-over from other donors' samples. The gene calls are TRBV6-6 and TRBJ1-5; D unclear. Sequencing was performed on peripheral blood, taken from a patient treated with radiotherapy plus ipilimumab. For the CDR3, the DNA is TGTGCCAGCAGTCCGGGAGGAAATCAGCCCCAGCATTTT. Amino acids: CASSPGGNQPQHF.